This TCR beta chain derives from a study of blood T cell repertoires in COVID-19. The CDR3 sequence is 12 residues long. After removal of 4 bases from V and 9 bases from J, the junction contained 4 bases not matched to a gene. Germline V gives CDR1 LNHNV, CDR2 YYDKDF (reference sequence). TCRdb keeps only in-frame clones here, not all; method: immunoSEQ multiplex PCR. The sample gives around 330,000 clones, over 75% of which show up once; 9.5% is in the top ten. In its sample, this clone was seen once. This chain links TRBV15 with TRBJ1-1, with TRBD1 matching 8 bases. Material for sequencing was PBMCs or T cells enriched from blood (not recorded which). This sequence originates from a woman between 35 and 50 years old who had recovered from COVID-19. As DNA, the CDR3 is TGTGCCACCAGCATTAGACAGGGGCAAGCTTTCTTT. Protein: CATSIRQGQAFF.